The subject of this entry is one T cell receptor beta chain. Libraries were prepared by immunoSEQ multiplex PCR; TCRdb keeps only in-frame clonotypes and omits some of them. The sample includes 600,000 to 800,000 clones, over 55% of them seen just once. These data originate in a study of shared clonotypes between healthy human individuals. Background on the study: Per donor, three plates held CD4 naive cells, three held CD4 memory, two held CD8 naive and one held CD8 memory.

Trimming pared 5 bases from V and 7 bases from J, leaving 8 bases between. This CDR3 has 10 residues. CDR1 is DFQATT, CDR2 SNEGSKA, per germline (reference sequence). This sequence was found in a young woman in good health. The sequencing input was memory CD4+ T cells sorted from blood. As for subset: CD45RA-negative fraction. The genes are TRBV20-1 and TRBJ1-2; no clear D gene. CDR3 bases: TGCAGTGCTTACCCTCCTGGCTACACCTTC. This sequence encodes CSAYPPGYTF.